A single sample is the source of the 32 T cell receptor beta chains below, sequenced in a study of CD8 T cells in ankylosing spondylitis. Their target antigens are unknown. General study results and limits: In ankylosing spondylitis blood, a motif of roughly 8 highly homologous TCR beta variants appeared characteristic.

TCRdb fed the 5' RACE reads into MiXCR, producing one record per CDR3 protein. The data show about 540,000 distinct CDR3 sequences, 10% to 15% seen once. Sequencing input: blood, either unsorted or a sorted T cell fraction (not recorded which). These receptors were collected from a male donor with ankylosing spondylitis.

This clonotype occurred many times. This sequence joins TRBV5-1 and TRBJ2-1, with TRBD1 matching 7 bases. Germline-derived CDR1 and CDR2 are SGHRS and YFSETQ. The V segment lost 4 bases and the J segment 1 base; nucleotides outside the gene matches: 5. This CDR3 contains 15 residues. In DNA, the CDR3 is TGCGCCAGCAGCCCACAGGGGTGGTCCTACAATGAGCAGTTCTTC. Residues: CASSPQGWSYNEQFF.

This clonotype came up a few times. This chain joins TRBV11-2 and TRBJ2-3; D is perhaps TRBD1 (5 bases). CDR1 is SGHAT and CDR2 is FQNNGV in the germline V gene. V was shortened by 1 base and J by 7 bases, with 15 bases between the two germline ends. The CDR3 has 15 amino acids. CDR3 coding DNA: TGTGCCAGCAGCTTAGGCGCAGGGTCAGCGTATACGCAGTATTTT. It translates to CASSLGAGSAYTQYF. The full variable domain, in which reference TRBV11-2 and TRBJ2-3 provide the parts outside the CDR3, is EAGVAQSPRYKIIEKRQSVAFWCNPISGHATLYWYQQILGQGPKLLIQFQNNGVVDDSQLPKDRFSAERLKGVDSTLKIQPAKLEDSAVYLCASSLGAGSAYTQYFGPGTRLTVL.

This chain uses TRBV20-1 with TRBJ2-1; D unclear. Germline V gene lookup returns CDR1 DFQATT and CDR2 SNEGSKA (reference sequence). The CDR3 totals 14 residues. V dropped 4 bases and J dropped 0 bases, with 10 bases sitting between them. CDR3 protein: CSAIPRSSYNEQFF. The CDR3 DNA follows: TGCAGTGCTATCCCCCGAAGCTCCTACAATGAGCAGTTCTTC.

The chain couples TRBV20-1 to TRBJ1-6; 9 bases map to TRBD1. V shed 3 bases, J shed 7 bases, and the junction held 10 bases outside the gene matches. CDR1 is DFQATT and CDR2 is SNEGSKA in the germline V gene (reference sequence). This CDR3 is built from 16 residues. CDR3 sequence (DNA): TGCAGTGCTAGGCAAGAGACCGGGACAGGGAATTCACCCCTCCACTTT. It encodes CSARQETGTGNSPLHF.

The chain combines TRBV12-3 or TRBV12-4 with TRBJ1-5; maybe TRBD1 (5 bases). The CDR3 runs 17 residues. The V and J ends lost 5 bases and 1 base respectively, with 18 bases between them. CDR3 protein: CASSHRKGRVSNQPQHF. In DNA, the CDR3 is TGTGCCAGCAGTCACCGAAAGGGGCGCGTAAGCAATCAGCCCCAGCATTTT.

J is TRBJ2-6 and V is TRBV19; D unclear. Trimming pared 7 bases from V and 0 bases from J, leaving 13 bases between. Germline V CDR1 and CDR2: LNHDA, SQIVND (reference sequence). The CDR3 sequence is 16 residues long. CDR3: CASTGPLRSGANVLTF. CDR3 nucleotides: TGTGCCAGTACAGGTCCCCTCCGCTCTGGGGCCAACGTCCTGACTTTC. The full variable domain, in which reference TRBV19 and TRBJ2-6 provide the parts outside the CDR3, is DGGITQSPKYLFRKEGQNVTLSCEQNLNHDAMYWYRQDPGQGLRLIYYSQIVNDFQKGDIAEGYSVSREKKESFPLTVTSAQKNPTAFYLCASTGPLRSGANVLTFGAGSRLTVL.

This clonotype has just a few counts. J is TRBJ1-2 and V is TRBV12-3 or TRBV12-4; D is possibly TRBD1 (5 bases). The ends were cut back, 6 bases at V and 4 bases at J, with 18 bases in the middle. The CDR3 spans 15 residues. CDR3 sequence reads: CASSPSGGNTYGYTF. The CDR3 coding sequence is TGTGCCAGCAGCCCCTCCGGGGGGAATACCTATGGCTACACCTTC.

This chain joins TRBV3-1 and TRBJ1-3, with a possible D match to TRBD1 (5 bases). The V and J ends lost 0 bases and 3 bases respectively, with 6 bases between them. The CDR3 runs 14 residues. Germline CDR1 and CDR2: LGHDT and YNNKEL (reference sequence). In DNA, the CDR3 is TGTGCCAGCAGCCAAGAGGGGGTTGGAAACACCATATATTTT. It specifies CASSQEGVGNTIYF.

The CDR3: CSVGSGAYNEQFF. In nucleotides, the CDR3 is TGCAGCGTTGGGTCAGGCGCCTACAATGAGCAGTTCTTC. J is TRBJ2-1 and V is TRBV29-1; D ambiguous. Germline CDR1 reads SQVTM; CDR2 reads ANQGSEA. Trimming pared 4 bases from V and 2 bases from J, leaving 9 bases between. CDR3 length equals 13 residues.

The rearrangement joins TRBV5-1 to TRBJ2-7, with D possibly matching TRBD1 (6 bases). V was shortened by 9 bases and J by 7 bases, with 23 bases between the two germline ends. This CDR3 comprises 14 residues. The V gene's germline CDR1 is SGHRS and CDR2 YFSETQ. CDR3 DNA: TGCGCCAAACAGGGCAAGAAAGGTCCGTGGGAGCAGTACGTC. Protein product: CAKQGKKGPWEQYV.

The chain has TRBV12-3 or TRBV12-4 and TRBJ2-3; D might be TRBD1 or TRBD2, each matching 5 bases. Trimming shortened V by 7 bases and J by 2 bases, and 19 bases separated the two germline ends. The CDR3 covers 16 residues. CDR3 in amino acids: CASTSVRDQPTDTQYF. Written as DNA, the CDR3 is TGTGCCAGCACCTCTGTTAGGGACCAACCCACAGATACGCAGTATTTT.

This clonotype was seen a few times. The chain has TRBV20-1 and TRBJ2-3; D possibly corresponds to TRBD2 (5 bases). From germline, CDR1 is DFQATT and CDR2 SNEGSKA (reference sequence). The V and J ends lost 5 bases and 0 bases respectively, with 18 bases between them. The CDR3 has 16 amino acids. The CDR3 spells CSARTVTADSTDTQYF. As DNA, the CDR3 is TGCAGTGCTCGTACGGTTACAGCGGATAGCACAGATACGCAGTATTTT.

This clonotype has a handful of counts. The CDR3 region has the DNA TGTGCCAGCAGTGCCCAAGGGGACAGTTACGAGCAGTACGTC. Amino acids: CASSAQGDSYEQYV. The V and J genes are TRBV2 and TRBJ2-7; TRBD1 agrees at 7 bases. CDR1 and CDR2 (germline): SNHLY, FYNNEI. The ends lost 4 bases at V and 4 bases at J; junction bases unmatched: 7. The CDR3 sequence is 14 residues long.

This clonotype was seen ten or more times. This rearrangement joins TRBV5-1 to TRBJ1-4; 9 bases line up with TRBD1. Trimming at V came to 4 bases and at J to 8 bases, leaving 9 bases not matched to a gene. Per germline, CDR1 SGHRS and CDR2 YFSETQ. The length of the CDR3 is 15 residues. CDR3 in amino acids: CASSRRQGDKEKLFF. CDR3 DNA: TGCGCCAGCAGCCGTCGACAGGGGGACAAAGAAAAACTGTTTTTT. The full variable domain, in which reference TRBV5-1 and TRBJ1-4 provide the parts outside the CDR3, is KAGVTQTPRYLIKTRGQQVTLSCSPISGHRSVSWYQQTPGQGLQFLFEYFSETQRNKGNFPGRFSGRQFSNSRSEMNVSTLELGDSALYLCASSRRQGDKEKLFFGSGTQLSVL.

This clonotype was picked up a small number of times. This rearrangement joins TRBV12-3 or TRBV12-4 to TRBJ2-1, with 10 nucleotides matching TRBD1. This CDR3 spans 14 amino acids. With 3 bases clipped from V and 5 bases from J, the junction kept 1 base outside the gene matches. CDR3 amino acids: CASSFGTGDNEQFF. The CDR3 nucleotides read TGTGCCAGCAGTTTCGGGACAGGGGACAATGAGCAGTTCTTC.

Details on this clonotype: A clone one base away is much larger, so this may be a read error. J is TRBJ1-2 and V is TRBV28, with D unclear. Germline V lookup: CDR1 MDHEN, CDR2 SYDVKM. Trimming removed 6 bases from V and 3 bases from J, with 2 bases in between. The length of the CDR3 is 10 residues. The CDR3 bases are TGTGCCAGCAGGGACTATGGCTACACCTTC. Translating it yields CASRDYGYTF.

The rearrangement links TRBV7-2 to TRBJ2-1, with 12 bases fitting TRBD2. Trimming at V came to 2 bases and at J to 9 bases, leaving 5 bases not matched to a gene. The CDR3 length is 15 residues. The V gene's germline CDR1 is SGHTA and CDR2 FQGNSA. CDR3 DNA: TGTGCCAGCAGCTTACGACTAGCGGGAGTCGCTGAGCAGTTCTTC. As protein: CASSLRLAGVAEQFF.

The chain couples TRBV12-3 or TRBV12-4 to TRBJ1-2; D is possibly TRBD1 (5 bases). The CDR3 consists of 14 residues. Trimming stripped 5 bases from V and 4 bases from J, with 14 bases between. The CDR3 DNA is TGTGCCAGCAGTCCGGTTGGGGCGGGCTATGGCTACACCTTC. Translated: CASSPVGAGYGYTF.

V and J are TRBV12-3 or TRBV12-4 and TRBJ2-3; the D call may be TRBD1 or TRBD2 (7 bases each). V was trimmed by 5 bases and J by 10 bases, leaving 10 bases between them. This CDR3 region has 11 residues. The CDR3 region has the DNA TGTGCCAGCAGTCCAGGGGGGGCGCAGTATTTT. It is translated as CASSPGGAQYF.

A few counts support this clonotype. The CDR3 loop reads CSARGQGGPDTQYF. CDR3 DNA: TGCAGTGCTAGAGGACAGGGGGGCCCAGATACGCAGTATTTT. The chain couples TRBV20-1 to TRBJ2-3; 9 positions match TRBD1. The CDR3 runs 14 residues. V lost 1 base, J lost 4 bases, and 3 bases stayed unmatched. Looked up from germline, CDR1 is DFQATT and CDR2 is SNEGSKA (reference sequence).

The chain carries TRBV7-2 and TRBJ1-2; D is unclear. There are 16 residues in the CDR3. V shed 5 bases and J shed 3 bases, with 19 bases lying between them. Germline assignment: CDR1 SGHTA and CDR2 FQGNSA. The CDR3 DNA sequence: TGTGCCAGCAGCCAGGTCTTCCTCAGCGCGTACTATGGCTACACCTTC. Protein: CASSQVFLSAYYGYTF.

The CDR3 spells CATSRDITASYNEQFF. The CDR3 bases are TGTGCCACCAGCAGAGATATAACAGCCTCCTACAATGAGCAGTTCTTC. V usage is TRBV15 and J usage is TRBJ2-1; D not certain. This CDR3 comprises 16 residues. The V and J ends lost 0 bases and 0 bases respectively, with 9 bases between them. Per the germline V gene, CDR1 is LNHNV and CDR2 is YYDKDF (reference sequence).

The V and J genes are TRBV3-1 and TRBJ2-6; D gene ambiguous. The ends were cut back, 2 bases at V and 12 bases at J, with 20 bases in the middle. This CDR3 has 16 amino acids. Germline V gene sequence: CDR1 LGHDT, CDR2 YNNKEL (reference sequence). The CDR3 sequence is CASSQRSRLERGVLTF. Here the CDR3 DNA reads TGTGCCAGCAGCCAACGGTCCAGGCTGGAACGAGGCGTCCTGACTTTC.

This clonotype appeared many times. The CDR3 DNA follows: TGTGCCAGTAGTATTGGCAGGGGTTTAGGCACTGAAGCTTTCTTT. As protein: CASSIGRGLGTEAFF. The chain joins TRBV19 to TRBJ1-1; possibly TRBD1 for D (6 bases). V shed 3 bases and J shed 4 bases, with 15 bases lying between them. This CDR3 region has 15 residues. CDR1 is LNHDA and CDR2 is SQIVND in the germline V gene (reference sequence).

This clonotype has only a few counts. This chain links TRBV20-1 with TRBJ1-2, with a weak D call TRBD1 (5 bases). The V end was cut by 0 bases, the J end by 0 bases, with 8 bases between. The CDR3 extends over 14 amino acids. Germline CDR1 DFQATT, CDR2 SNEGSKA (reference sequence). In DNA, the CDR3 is TGCAGTGCTAGAGATTCACAGGCTAACTATGGCTACACCTTC. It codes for CSARDSQANYGYTF.

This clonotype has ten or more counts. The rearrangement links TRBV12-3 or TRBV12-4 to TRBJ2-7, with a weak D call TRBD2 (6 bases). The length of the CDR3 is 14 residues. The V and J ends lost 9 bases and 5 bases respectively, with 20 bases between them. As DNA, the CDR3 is TGTGCCAGTGAAGCCCCTCGGGGGTCCGACGAGCAGTACGTC. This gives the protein CASEAPRGSDEQYV.

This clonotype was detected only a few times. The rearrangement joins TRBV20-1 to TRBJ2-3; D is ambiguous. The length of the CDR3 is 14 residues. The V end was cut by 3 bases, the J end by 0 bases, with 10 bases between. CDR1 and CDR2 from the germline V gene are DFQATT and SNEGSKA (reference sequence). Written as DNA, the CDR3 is TGCAGTGCTAGGGGCGCGACCAGCACAGATACGCAGTATTTT. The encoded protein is CSARGATSTDTQYF.

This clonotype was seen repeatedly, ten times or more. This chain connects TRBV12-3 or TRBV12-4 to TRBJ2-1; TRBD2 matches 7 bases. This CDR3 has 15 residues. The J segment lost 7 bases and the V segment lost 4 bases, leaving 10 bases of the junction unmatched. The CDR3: CASSSTSARRNEQFF. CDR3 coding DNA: TGTGCCAGCAGTTCAACTAGCGCCCGGCGGAATGAGCAGTTCTTC.

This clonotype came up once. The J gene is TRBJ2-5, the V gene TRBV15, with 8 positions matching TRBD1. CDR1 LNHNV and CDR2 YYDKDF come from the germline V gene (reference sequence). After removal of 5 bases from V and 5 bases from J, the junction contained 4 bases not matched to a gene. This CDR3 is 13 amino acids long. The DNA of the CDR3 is TGTGCCACCAGCCGACAGGGGATGGAGACCCAGTACTTC. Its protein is CATSRQGMETQYF.

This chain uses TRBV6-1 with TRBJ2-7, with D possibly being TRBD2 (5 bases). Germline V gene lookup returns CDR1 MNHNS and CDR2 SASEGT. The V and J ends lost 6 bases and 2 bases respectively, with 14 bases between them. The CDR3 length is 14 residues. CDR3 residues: CASSLLSATYEQYV. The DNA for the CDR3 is TGTGCCAGCAGCCTCCTTAGCGCTACCTACGAGCAGTACGTC.

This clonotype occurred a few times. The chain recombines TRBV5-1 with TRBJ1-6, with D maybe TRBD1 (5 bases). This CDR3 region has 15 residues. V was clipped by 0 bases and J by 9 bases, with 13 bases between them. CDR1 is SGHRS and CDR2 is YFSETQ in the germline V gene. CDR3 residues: CASSLEQGDISPLHF. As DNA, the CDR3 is TGCGCCAGCAGCTTGGAGCAGGGCGATATTTCACCCCTCCACTTT.

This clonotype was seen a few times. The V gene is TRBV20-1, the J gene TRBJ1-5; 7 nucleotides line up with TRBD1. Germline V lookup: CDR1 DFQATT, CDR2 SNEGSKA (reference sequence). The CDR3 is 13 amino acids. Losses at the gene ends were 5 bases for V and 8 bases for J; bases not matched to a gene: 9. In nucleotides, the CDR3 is TGCAGTGCTCGGACAGGCAGTTTCGAGCCCCAGCATTTT. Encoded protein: CSARTGSFEPQHF.